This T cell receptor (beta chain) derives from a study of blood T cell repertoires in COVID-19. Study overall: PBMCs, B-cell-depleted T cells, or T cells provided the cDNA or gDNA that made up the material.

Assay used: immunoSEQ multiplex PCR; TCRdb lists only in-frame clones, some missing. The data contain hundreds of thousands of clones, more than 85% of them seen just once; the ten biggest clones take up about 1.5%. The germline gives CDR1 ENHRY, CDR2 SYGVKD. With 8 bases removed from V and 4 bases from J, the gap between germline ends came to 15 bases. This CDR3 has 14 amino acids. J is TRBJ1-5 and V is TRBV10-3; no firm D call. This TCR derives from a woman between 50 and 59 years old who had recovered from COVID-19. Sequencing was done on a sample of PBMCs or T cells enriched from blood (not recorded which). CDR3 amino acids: CAISMVQSNQPQHF. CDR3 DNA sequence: TGTGCCATCTCGATGGTACAGTCGAATCAGCCCCAGCATTTT.